The rows below give T cell receptor beta chains drawn from one sample of a study of T cells after yellow fever vaccination. In TCRdb, the 5' RACE reads were re-called with MiXCR into one record per CDR3 protein. This sample carries hundreds of thousands of distinct CDR3 sequences, approximately 13% of them seen once, and the ten largest clones take about an eighth. Source: PBMCs, taken on the day of the yellow fever booster vaccination. These receptors came from a man aged 30 to 39 who received the YFV17D yellow fever vaccine. The CDR3 runs from the conserved cysteine through the conserved F or W.

cdr3_aa | j_call | v_call
CSASLMGGYTF | TRBJ1-2 | TRBV20-1
CASSVDREDYEQYF | TRBJ2-7 | TRBV9
CASSPNSIETQYF | TRBJ2-5 | TRBV7-3
CASGGRRNEQFF | TRBJ2-1 | TRBV28
CATSDLRQRNEQFF | TRBJ2-1 | TRBV24-1
CASRQEWVHEQFF | TRBJ2-1 | TRBV7-2
CASRAMADTQYF | TRBJ2-3 | TRBV5-1
CASSLGLGVNEQFF | TRBJ2-1 | TRBV5-6
CATSLQGDNQPQHF | TRBJ1-5 | TRBV15
CASSYRDGVAEAFF | TRBJ1-1 | TRBV6-2/TRBV6-3
CSVEVGLREGQFF | TRBJ2-1 | TRBV29-1
CASSPGAGGPIAGSYNEQFF | TRBJ2-1 | TRBV28
CASSVVSGTAGELFF | TRBJ2-2 | TRBV9
CASSQDTISEQYF | TRBJ2-7 | TRBV4-3
CASSPGRGSYNEQFF | TRBJ2-1 | TRBV7-2
CASSSRLAPSSYEQYF | TRBJ2-7 | TRBV6-2/TRBV6-3
CASSPDILSEQYF | TRBJ2-7 | TRBV18
CASSTGQGLTSPLHF | TRBJ1-6 | TRBV5-5
CASSFGAGETDTQYF | TRBJ2-3 | TRBV12-3/TRBV12-4
CASSFGGPSDNEQFF | TRBJ2-1 | TRBV7-9
CSAPREGAIYEQYF | TRBJ2-7 | TRBV20-1
CASSLFGESPLHF | TRBJ1-6 | TRBV7-9
CASSPRTGVSYNEQFF | TRBJ2-1 | TRBV12-3/TRBV12-4
CASSTGGRDTQYF | TRBJ2-3 | TRBV5-1
CATTSGRIYNEQFF | TRBJ2-1 | TRBV28
CASSPSRVLTSYEQYF | TRBJ2-7 | TRBV7-2
CASSSSYREDTEAFF | TRBJ1-1 | TRBV7-2
CSARDHYRGSAQHF | TRBJ1-5 | TRBV20-1
CASSLSSTLVGDQYF | TRBJ2-5 | TRBV7-8
CASASGQGYDSNQPQHF | TRBJ1-5 | TRBV28
CASIGSGANVLTF | TRBJ2-6 | TRBV6-1
CVSSCARGGAYNEQFF | TRBJ2-1 | TRBV9
CASSRRGASGVYNEQFF | TRBJ2-1 | TRBV19